This TCR beta chain was captured in a study of blood T cells in healthy people across ages (dated by TCRdb to the mid-2010s). For context, the study as a whole: In model experiments, template switching captured roughly one uniquely barcoded TCR beta cDNA molecule for every two T cells. Donors were grouped into four age groups: young (average 16 years), middle-aged (less than 40), aged (over 55) and long-lived (approximately 82). Age-related changes in TCR beta repertoire diversity were measured in the study by deep sequencing normalized with unique cDNA molecular identifiers. The study analyzed two additional independent replicas of 1 million unique cDNA reads from the same blood draw for two donors, one aged 18 to 30 and one aged 80 or older. To avoid experimental bias, donors of different ages were randomly spread across the sequencing lanes.

Notes on this clonotype: There is no known antigen for this receptor. No clone much larger than this one lies a single base away; base qualities are absent.

Trimming takes 9 bases from V and 0 bases from J, and the germline ends sit 12 bases apart. CDR1 and CDR2, looked up from the germline V gene, are ENHRY and SYGVKD. The CDR3 numbers 14 residues from cysteine through phenylalanine. Solely the CDR3 DNA is kept, with 42 bases framed from the first base. The donors were a few dozen Caucasian individuals from Russia, aged about 6 to 95 years, who were systemically healthy. Approximately 9.3 milliliters of peripheral blood were drawn from each donor into EDTA-treated Vacutainer tubes. Ficoll-Paque density-gradient centrifugation was used to isolate PBMCs, with at least 6 million per sample. Total RNA was extracted from PBMCs with Trizol reagent, with at least 6 micrograms obtained per sample. For every donor, an aliquot of PBMCs went through flow cytometry to measure the percentages of naive CD45RAhigh/CD27high T cells. Libraries were built with 5' RACE. TCRdb lists the instrument as Illumina HiSeq 2500. A second roughly 7 to 11 cycle PCR used a sample-barcoded 5' primer and a J-beta primer mix. A unique molecular identifier was introduced onto each TCR beta cDNA molecule by a template-switch 5' adaptor carrying 12 random nucleotides. Each sample yielded at least 2.5 million CDR3-containing paired-end reads. The Mint cDNA synthesis kit, primed by a TRBC-specific oligonucleotide, was used to synthesize first-strand cDNA from all RNA. Following uracil-DNA glycosylase treatment, a first 18-cycle PCR with universal primers M1SS and BC2_uni_R was performed on all cDNA. In the original analysis: For normalization, 1 million high-quality reads, each with a distinct molecular identifier, were randomly selected from each sample. Instead of being binned into consensus sequences, reads that shared molecular identifiers were thrown out. MiTCR, set to a Q25 quality threshold and the strictest error-elimination algorithm, was used for CDR3 identification, clonotype clustering and error correction. A nonparametric unseen species model with Euler transformation was used to estimate a lower bound on total TCR beta diversity. TCRdb reprocessing: public reads trimmed at Q25 with fastp, clones called with MiXCR, in-frame beta chains kept. Every entry covers one CDR3 protein and lists the most common genes and DNA from its rows. The authors' filters were not applied to this entry. The sample table lists 1.2 million to 1.5 million distinct CDR3 sequences, around 59% of them with a count of one. Together, the top ten hold 5.5% to 8% of the sample.

Results the study describes overall, beyond this receptor: Because profiling used bulk unsorted PBMCs, naive and antigen-experienced compartments could not be compared conclusively. As age increased, observed TCR beta diversity per million T cells dropped in a roughly linear way, and a significant reduction was already evident by age approximately 40. Compared with the aged group, the long-lived group had more naive CD4+ T cells, fewer expanded clones and increased TCR diversity, a pattern suggesting age selection. Estimates of total diversity based on one million sequenced T cells were considered lower bounds and underestimates. Observed TCR beta diversity correlated strongly with the percentage of naive T cells measured by flow cytometry. Donor CMV infection status was unknown, potentially confounding age-related changes in expanded clonotypes.

The sequencing input was blood. The chain is encoded by TRBV10-3 joined to TRBJ1-5, with no confident D gene call. The clonotype comes from a man between 18 and 29 years old in good health. The encoded CDR3 is CAIGNSLSNQPQHF. The nucleotide sequence is given as TGTGCCATAGGAAACAGTCTTAGCAATCAGCCCCAGCATTTT.